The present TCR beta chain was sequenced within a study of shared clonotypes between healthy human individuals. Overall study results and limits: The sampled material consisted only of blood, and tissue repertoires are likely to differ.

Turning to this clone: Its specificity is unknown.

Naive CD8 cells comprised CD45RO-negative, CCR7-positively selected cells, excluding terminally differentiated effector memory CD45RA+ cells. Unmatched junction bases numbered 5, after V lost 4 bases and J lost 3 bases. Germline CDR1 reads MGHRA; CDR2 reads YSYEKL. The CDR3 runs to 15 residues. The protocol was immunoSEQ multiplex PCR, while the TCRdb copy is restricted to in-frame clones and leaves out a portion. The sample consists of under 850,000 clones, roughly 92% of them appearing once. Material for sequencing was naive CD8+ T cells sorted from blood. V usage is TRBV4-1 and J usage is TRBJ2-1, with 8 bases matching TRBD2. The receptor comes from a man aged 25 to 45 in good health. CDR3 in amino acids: CASSPLAGFYNEQFF. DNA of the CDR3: TGCGCCAGCAGCCCCTTAGCGGGATTCTACAATGAGCAGTTCTTC.